The subject of this entry is one TCR beta chain. The antigen remains undetermined. The sample originates from a study of T cell repertoires in aging, cancer and after chemotherapy. At the level of the study: Clear clonal overlap appeared across healthy donor samples taken over several months to years. Study-wide findings and caveats: Compared with age-matched healthy donors, untreated hematological or solid cancer patients showed higher blood TCR clonality. Healthy donors lost TCR diversity with age mainly through richness, cancer patients through richness and evenness.

This CDR3 has 11 residues. Germline V gene data show CDR1 as SGHNT and CDR2 as YYREEE (reference sequence). The V and J ends lost 2 bases and 4 bases respectively, with 4 bases between them. The template was genomic DNA from peripheral blood, not RNA. Multiplex touch-down PCR with TRB-A/B primers amplified rearranged V-D-J TRB sequences. TCRdb re-called the multiplex PCR reads through MiXCR, storing one row per CDR3 protein. The repertoire holds 7,000 to 9,500 distinct CDR3 sequences, with approximately 33% as singletons. The V call is TRBV5-4, the J call TRBJ2-7; D call uncertain. The sequence was obtained from a human donor in good health. The donor label of this sample is uncertain. Sample: blood. CDR3 residues: CASSFGYEQYF. CDR3 nucleotides: TGTGCCAGCAGCTTTGGGTACGAGCAGTACTTC.